A single sample is the source of the 12 T cell receptor beta chains below, sequenced in a study of T-cell memory formation after mild COVID-19. Using its own MiXCR run on the 5' RACE reads, TCRdb lists one record per CDR3 protein. This sample carries about 160,000 distinct CDR3 sequences, around a third of them seen once, and the ten largest clones take around 13%. Sequenced material: PBMCs or a T cell subset sorted from them (not recorded which). All receptors come from an adult woman who had mild COVID-19 (a few samples of this study predate the infection). Cell type and time point are not known.

In this sample, this clonotype turned up once. The V gene is TRBV15, the J gene TRBJ1-2; a possible D gene is TRBD1 (5 bases). CDR3 size: 12 residues. The germline CDR1 and CDR2 sequences are LNHNV and YYDKDF (reference sequence). The ends were cut back, 1 base at V and 8 bases at J, with 8 bases in the middle. In nucleotides, the CDR3 is TGTGCCACCAGCAGAGTGGGGCGAGGCTACACCTTC. The encoded protein is CATSRVGRGYTF.

This clonotype was detected a few times. The CDR3 reads CASSLGGGDNEQFF. The DNA for the CDR3 is TGTGCCAGCAGCTTAGGAGGGGGGGACAATGAGCAGTTCTTC. The chain has TRBV7-6 and TRBJ2-1, with TRBD2 as a possible D gene (7 bases). Germline CDR1 is SGHVS and CDR2 is FNYEAQ. There are 14 residues in the CDR3. V was trimmed by 1 base and J by 5 bases, leaving 9 bases between them.

This chain links TRBV3-1 with TRBJ2-7; no definite D call. Looked up from germline, CDR1 is LGHDT and CDR2 is YNNKEL (reference sequence). V dropped 4 bases and J dropped 7 bases, with 11 bases sitting between them. The length of the CDR3 is 12 residues. The CDR3, as DNA: TGTGCCAGCAGCCGAAGAACGGAGGAGCAGTACTTC. Translation gives CASSRRTEEQYF.

The chain couples TRBV4-1 to TRBJ1-1, with a possible D match to TRBD1 (5 bases). V gave up 0 bases and J gave up 1 base, with 18 bases separating them. Germline lookup yields CDR1 MGHRA and CDR2 YSYEKL. The CDR3 is 18 amino acids. In DNA, the CDR3 is TGCGCCAGCAGCCAAGAGGTGAAAGGGGTAGGTAGGAACACTGAAGCTTTCTTT. It translates to CASSQEVKGVGRNTEAFF.

V gene TRBV2 combines with J gene TRBJ2-1; 8 bases are a match to TRBD1. CDR3 length equals 14 residues. V dropped 4 bases and J dropped 5; count of bases not matched to a gene: 4. Germline CDR1 SNHLY, CDR2 FYNNEI. In DNA, the CDR3 is TGTGCCAGCAGTGGACAGGGGAGGCACAATGAGCAGTTCTTC. Encoded protein: CASSGQGRHNEQFF.

The chain uses TRBV24-1 and TRBJ2-2; the D is unclear. The CDR3 is 16 amino acids. Trimming left V 4 bases short and J 6 bases short, with 17 bases between. Germline CDR1 is KGHDR and CDR2 is SFDVKD. DNA for the CDR3: TGTGCCACCAGTGACCTTTCGAAACATCATCCCGGGGAGCTGTTTTTT. Its protein is CATSDLSKHHPGELFF.

The chain uses TRBV5-1 and TRBJ2-3, with D possibly TRBD1 on 6 matching bases. Trimming removed 3 bases at V and 2 bases at J, with 13 bases between. Germline CDR1 is SGHRS and CDR2 is YFSETQ. CDR3 length: 15 amino acids. CDR3 loop: CASSSLTGYTDTQYF. The CDR3 coding sequence is TGCGCCAGCAGCTCACTAACAGGGTACACAGATACGCAGTATTTT.

The chain has TRBV4-2 and TRBJ2-7; 8 bases map to TRBD2. After removal of 1 base from V and 2 bases from J, the junction contained 4 bases not matched to a gene. This CDR3 spans 15 amino acids. Germline V lookup: CDR1 LGHNA, CDR2 YNFKEQ. In nucleotides, the CDR3 is TGTGCCAGCAGCCAAGGCGGCGGGGGGACCTACGAGCAGTACTTC. This translates into CASSQGGGGTYEQYF.

V gene TRBV5-1 combines with J gene TRBJ1-5; 9 nucleotides line up with TRBD1. The length of the CDR3 is 15 residues. Unmatched junction bases numbered 7, after V lost 3 bases and J lost 6 bases. The germline V gene has CDR1 SGHRS and CDR2 YFSETQ. Here the CDR3 reads CASSSGDREGQPQHF. CDR3 in DNA: TGCGCCAGCAGCTCCGGGGACAGGGAGGGTCAGCCCCAGCATTTT.

The chain couples TRBV25-1 to TRBJ2-7; 7 nucleotides align to TRBD2. The V and J ends lost 6 bases and 2 bases, in that order; junction bases with no gene match: 10. The CDR3 is 15 residues long. CDR1 is MGHDK and CDR2 is SYGVNS in the germline V gene. The CDR3 is CASSPGIRGAYEQYF. The DNA for the CDR3 is TGTGCCAGCAGCCCCGGTATTCGGGGGGCCTACGAGCAGTACTTC.

The chain's CDR3 is CASSRQGAWSGYEQYF. In DNA form, the CDR3 reads TGTGCCAGCAGTAGACAGGGGGCGTGGTCGGGCTACGAGCAGTACTTC. This chain joins TRBV2 and TRBJ2-7; 10 positions agree with TRBD1. The CDR3 sequence is 16 residues long. Trimming at V came to 5 bases and at J to 3 bases, leaving 10 bases not matched to a gene. Germline CDR1 and CDR2: SNHLY and FYNNEI.

The sample holds many counts of this clonotype. V and J are TRBV5-1 and TRBJ1-2; 9 bases fit TRBD1. Germline CDR1 and CDR2: SGHRS and YFSETQ. The V and J ends lost 0 bases and 4 bases, in that order; junction bases with no gene match: 7. This CDR3 is 16 amino acids long. CDR3 sequence (DNA): TGCGCCAGCAGCTTGGAGGCACAGGGGGCTCTCTATGGCTACACCTTC. Translation: CASSLEAQGALYGYTF.